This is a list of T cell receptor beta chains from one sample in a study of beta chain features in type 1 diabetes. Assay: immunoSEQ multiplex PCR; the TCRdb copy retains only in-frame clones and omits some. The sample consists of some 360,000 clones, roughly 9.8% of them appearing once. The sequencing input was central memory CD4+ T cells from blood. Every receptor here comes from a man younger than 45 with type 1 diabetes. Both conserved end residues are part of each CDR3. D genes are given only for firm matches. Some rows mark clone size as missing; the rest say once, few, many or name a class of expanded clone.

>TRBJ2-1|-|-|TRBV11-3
CASSRGGNEQFF
TGTGCCAGCAGCCGAGGGGGCAATGAGCAGTTCTTC
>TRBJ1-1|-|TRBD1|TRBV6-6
CASSPGQGKNTEAFF
TGTGCCAGCAGCCCAGGACAGGGGAAGAACACTGAAGCTTTCTTT
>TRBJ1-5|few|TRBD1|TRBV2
CASTPGQNQPQHF
TGTGCCAGCACTCCGGGACAGAATCAGCCCCAGCATTTT
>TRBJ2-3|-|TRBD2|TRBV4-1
CASSQAASGSWDTQYF
TGTGCCAGCAGCCAAGCGGCTAGCGGGAGTTGGGATACGCAGTATTTT
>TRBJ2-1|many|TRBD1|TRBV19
CASSRDRESYNEQFF
TGTGCCAGTAGTAGGGACAGGGAAAGCTACAATGAGCAGTTCTTC
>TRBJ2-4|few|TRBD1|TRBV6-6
CASSLGQGSIQYF
TGTGCCAGCAGTTTAGGACAGGGTAGCATTCAGTACTTC
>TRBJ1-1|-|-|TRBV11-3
CASSAGQQNTEAFF
TGTGCCAGCAGCGCGGGACAACAGAACACTGAAGCTTTCTTT
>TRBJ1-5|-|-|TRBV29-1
CSVRGLNQPQHF
TGCAGCGTGAGAGGGCTCAATCAGCCCCAGCATTTT
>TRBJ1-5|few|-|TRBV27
CASASLRGQPQHF
TGTGCCAGCGCTTCTTTAAGAGGACAGCCCCAGCATTTT
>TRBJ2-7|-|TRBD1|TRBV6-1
CASGQGGYEQYF
TGTGCCAGCGGACAGGGGGGGTACGAGCAGTACTTC
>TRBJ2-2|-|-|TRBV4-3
CASNPSLLAGELFF
TGCGCCAGCAACCCAAGTTTACTAGCCGGGGAGCTGTTTTTT
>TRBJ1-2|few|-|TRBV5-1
CASSQGGGPNYGYTF
TGCGCCAGCAGCCAGGGAGGCGGTCCTAACTATGGCTACACCTTC
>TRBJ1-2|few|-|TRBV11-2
CASKSVRAAYGYTF
TGTGCCAGCAAATCCGTGCGGGCCGCGTACGGCTACACCTTC
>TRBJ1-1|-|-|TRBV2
CASNLNGAAGTEAFF
TGTGCCAGCAATCTTAACGGTGCCGCAGGGACTGAAGCTTTCTTT
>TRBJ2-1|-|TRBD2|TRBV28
CASSPPSGSGYNEQFF
TGTGCCAGCAGCCCCCCGAGCGGGAGCGGTTACAATGAGCAGTTCTTC
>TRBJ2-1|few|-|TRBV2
CASRGQTTSDSPYNEQFF
TGTGCCAGCCGGGGACAGACGACTAGCGATTCCCCCTACAATGAGCAGTTCTTC
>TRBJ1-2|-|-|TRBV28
CASSLTTGYANYGYTF
TGTGCCAGCAGTTTAACAACAGGCTATGCTAACTATGGCTACACCTTC
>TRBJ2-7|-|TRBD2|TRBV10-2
CASRTSGPLYEQYF
TGCGCCAGCCGAACTAGCGGTCCGCTGTACGAGCAGTACTTC
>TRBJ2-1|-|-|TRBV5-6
CASSHVGEQFF
TGTGCCAGCAGCCACGTCGGAGAACAGTTCTTC
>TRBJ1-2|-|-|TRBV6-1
CASRKAADYGYTF
TGTGCCAGCAGGAAGGCCGCCGATTATGGCTACACCTTC
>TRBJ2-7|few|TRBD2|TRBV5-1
CASSLAGGQAQYEQYF
TGCGCCAGCAGCTTGGCGGGGGGGCAGGCCCAATACGAGCAGTACTTC
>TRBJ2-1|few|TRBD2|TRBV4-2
CASSPTLRTSGTAEQFF
TGTGCCAGCAGCCCTACTCTCCGGACTAGCGGGACGGCCGAGCAGTTCTTC
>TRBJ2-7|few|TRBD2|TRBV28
CASSPYRGVGNSYEQYF
TGTGCCAGCAGTCCCTACCGGGGGGTGGGGAACTCCTACGAGCAGTACTTC
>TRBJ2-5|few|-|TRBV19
CASSKAPPGGSGETQYF
TGTGCCAGTAGTAAGGCCCCTCCTGGGGGGTCAGGGGAGACCCAGTACTTC
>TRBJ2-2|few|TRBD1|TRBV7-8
CASSPGQGLTGELFF
TGTGCCAGCAGCCCGGGACAGGGCTTGACCGGGGAGCTGTTTTTT
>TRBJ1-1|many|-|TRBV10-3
CAIRSLTEAFF
TGTGCCATCAGGAGTCTCACTGAAGCTTTCTTT
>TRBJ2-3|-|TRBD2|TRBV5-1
CASRLAGGSTDTQYF
TGCGCCAGCCGTCTAGCGGGAGGCAGTACAGATACGCAGTATTTT
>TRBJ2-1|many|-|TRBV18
CASLSGLHNEQFF
TGTGCCAGCCTCTCCGGCCTGCACAATGAGCAGTTCTTC
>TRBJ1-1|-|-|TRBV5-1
CASSFQGSSIMNTEAFF
TGCGCCAGCAGCTTTCAAGGGTCTTCGATAATGAACACTGAAGCTTTCTTT
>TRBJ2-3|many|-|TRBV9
CASSVAPGGRSTDTQYF
TGTGCCAGCAGCGTAGCCCCTGGGGGCCGCAGCACAGATACGCAGTATTTT
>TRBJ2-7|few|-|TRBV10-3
CASSYGVPYEQYF
TGTGCCAGCAGTTACGGGGTCCCCTACGAGCAGTACTTC
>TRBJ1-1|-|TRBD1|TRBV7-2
CASSTLDRAEAFF
TGTGCCAGCAGCACTCTGGACAGGGCTGAAGCTTTCTTT
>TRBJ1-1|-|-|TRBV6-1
CAISDLGDTEAFF
TGTGCCATCAGTGACCTTGGAGACACTGAAGCTTTCTTT
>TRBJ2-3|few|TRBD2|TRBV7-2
CASSFLQGLSYTQYF
TGTGCCAGCAGCTTTCTCCAGGGACTATCCTATACGCAGTATTTT
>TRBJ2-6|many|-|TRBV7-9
CASSRYGETGANVLTF
TGTGCCAGCAGCCGATACGGGGAGACTGGGGCCAACGTCCTGACTTTC
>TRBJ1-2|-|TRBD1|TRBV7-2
CASSAGPYGTGYGYTF
TGTGCCAGCAGCGCAGGGCCCTACGGGACAGGCTATGGCTACACCTTC
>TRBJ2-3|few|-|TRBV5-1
CASSLLRDPGTDTQYF
TGCGCCAGCAGCTTGCTCCGGGACCCAGGCACAGATACGCAGTATTTT
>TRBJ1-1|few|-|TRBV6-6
CASSHTEAFF
TGTGCCAGCAGTCACACTGAAGCTTTCTTT
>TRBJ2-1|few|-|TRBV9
CASGRLTYNEQFF
TGTGCCAGCGGGAGGCTCACCTACAATGAGCAGTTCTTC
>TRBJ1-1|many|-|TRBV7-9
CASSLMTEAFF
TGTGCCAGCAGCTTAATGACTGAAGCTTTCTTT
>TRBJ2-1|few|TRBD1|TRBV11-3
CASSPGTDNEQFF
TGTGCCAGCAGCCCAGGGACAGACAATGAGCAGTTCTTC
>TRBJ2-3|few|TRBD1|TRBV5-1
CASSHAGTGDTDTQYF
TGCGCCAGCAGCCACGCGGGGACAGGGGACACAGATACGCAGTATTTT
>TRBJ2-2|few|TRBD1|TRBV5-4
CASSSGTGGTGELFF
TGTGCCAGCAGCTCCGGGACAGGGGGCACCGGGGAGCTGTTTTTT
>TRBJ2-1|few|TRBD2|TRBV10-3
CAISDTGTSTYNEQFF
TGTGCCATCAGTGATACCGGGACTAGTACCTACAATGAGCAGTTCTTC
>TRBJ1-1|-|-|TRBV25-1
CATTGRAKITEAFF
TGTGCCACCACGGGACGCGCGAAAATCACTGAAGCTTTCTTT
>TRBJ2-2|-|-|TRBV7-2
CASSYDRTTGELFF
TGTGCCAGCAGCTACGACAGGACCACCGGGGAGCTGTTTTTT
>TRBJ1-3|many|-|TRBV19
CASSFGGNSGNTIYF
TGTGCCAGTAGTTTCGGGGGGAACTCTGGAAACACCATATATTTT
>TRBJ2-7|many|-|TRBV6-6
CASKGDEQYF
TGTGCCAGCAAGGGAGACGAGCAGTACTTC
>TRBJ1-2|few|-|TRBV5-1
CASSLGDTYGYTF
TGCGCCAGCAGCTTGGGAGACACCTATGGCTACACCTTC
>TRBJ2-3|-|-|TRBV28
CASSSGTFNTDTQYF
TGTGCCAGCAGTTCCGGGACATTCAACACAGATACGCAGTATTTT
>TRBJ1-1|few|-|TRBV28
CASSPAGYGTEAFF
TGTGCCAGCAGTCCCGCGGGATACGGCACTGAAGCTTTCTTT
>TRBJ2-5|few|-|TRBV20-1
CSAPRSETQYF
TGCAGTGCTCCCAGGTCAGAGACCCAGTACTTC
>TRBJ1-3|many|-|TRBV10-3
CAGGTASGNTIYF
TGTGCCGGCGGGACCGCCTCTGGAAACACCATATATTTT